This paragraph covers one T cell receptor beta chain sequence. The clone's antigen remains unknown. Nothing much larger sits one base from this clone, and base qualities are not available. Library preparation employed the immunoSEQ multiplex PCR assay. For TCR sequencing, RNA was extracted from every sample and reverse transcribed into cDNA to serve as template. SuperScript III was used to make first-strand cDNA, primed with a 2:1 mix of oligo-dT and random hexamers. A synthetic immune receptor repertoire was used to measure amplification bias, and any remaining bias was corrected computationally. From the authors' description of their analysis: Raw reads were preprocessed to remove errors, and CDR3 was defined according to IMGT conventions as the region from the conserved cysteine to phenylalanine. Clonality was computed as 1 minus the Shannon entropy, with the entropy normalized by log2 of the number of productive unique TCRs. Whether scalp clones were CD4 or CD8 was inferred by matching scalp TCRbeta sequences against CD4 and CD8 repertoires sorted from blood. In TCRdb, the immuneACCESS table is reduced to in-frame sequences with V and J assigned. These tables do not hold every clone; where another copy was compared, an unresolved V gene accounts for under half, and the others remain unexplained. Clonal size and the V and J genes are those of that table, whereas D and trimming came from the DNA. Counted in this sample were 95,000 to 120,000 clones; 56% of them appeared once. The leading ten clones occupy roughly 3.5% of the sample.

CDR1 and CDR2 were assigned from the germline V gene as SGHTS and YDEGEE. Trimming takes 1 base from V and 5 bases from J, and the germline ends sit 0 bases apart. Counted from cysteine to phenylalanine, this CDR3 has 10 amino acids. The sequence is cut down to CDR3 DNA, 30 bases in frame from base 1. These data are taken from a study of CD8+ T cells in alopecia areata (dated by TCRdb to about 2018). Background for the entire study: The treated patients, all with moderate-to-severe alopecia areata, were enrolled in an open-label pilot trial of oral tofacitinib given at 5 to 10 mg twice daily. TCRbeta CDR3 regions were amplified by immunoSEQ multiplex PCR using 35 Vbeta forward and 13 Jbeta reverse primers. For the treated patients, the SALT score, which quantifies what percentage of scalp surface area is affected, served as the measure of disease severity. RNA came from the PAXgene miRNA kit for fixed scalp, the miRNeasy kit for PBMCs, and the RNeasy kit for mouse skin. Biopsies were taken from tofacitinib-treated patients at baseline and at 4 and 24 weeks of treatment, and a later scalp biopsy was taken in several of the tofacitinib-treated patients. The study used high-throughput TCRbeta sequencing to examine T cell clonal expansion in alopecia areata, in both the C3H/HeJ mouse model and human patients. Human TCRbeta sequencing covered scalp tissue and sorted CD4+ and CD8+ peripheral blood T cells from patchy and totalis/universalis alopecia areata patients and healthy controls. Patients stayed on tofacitinib for 6 to 18 months and then had 6 months of follow-up off drug so that delayed response and recurrence could be assessed. Clonality in the scalp was compared among normal scalp (n=4), patchy alopecia areata scalp (n=8), and alopecia totalis/universalis scalp (n=8).

Explained via the paper, the time point label denotes: around 22 weeks on oral tofacitinib. The sample's treatment or condition label, decoded: oral pan-JAK inhibitor, 5-10 mg twice daily. From alopecia areata patients, peripheral blood was collected along with lesional scalp punch biopsies. PBMCs were isolated by density centrifugation and stained for CD3, CD4 and CD8, after which CD4+ and CD8+ T cells were sorted on a FACSAria. Paper-wide results and their limitations: Compared with mice, TCR sequences shared between patients were less clear, possibly partly because of HLA diversity across the patient population. Many expanded lesional clones were found to persist in scalp and blood during tofacitinib treatment, and relapse after treatment cessation may be partly explained by this persistence. Tofacitinib significantly decreased scalp clonality and the number of expanded CD8+ clones among the top 100 scalp clones. Lesional scalp, especially in alopecia totalis/universalis, showed higher clonality and more expanded CD8+ clones than normal scalp, suggesting antigenic drive. The treated cohort was small, with a single nonresponder, so links between baseline CD8+ expansion and response need larger studies. Resident alphabeta T cells in normal human skin are also sequenced, complicating scalp TCR repertoire analysis, unlike mouse skin dominated by gammadelta T cells.

Material: CD4+ T cells sorted from blood, obtained at week 24, from a patient treated with tofacitinib. The clonotype was recovered from a human donor with alopecia areata. Recombination linked TRBV5-8 to TRBJ1-2, with the D gene too uncertain to name. In nucleotide form, the sequence is TGTGCCAGCAGCTTGTATGGCTACACCTTC. Its coded protein is CASSLYGYTF. With the rest looked up from the reference TRBV5-8 and TRBJ1-2 genes rather than sequenced, the full variable domain is EAGVTQSPTHLIKTRGQQATLRCSPISGHTSVYWYQQALGLGLQFLLWYDEGEERNRGNFPPRFSGRQFPNYSSELNVNALELEDSALYLCASSLYGYTFGSGTRLTVV.